This T cell receptor (beta chain) comes out of a study of glioma-infiltrating T cells after dendritic cell vaccination. Study details: Between about 2002 and 2013, patients got autologous tumor lysate-pulsed dendritic cell vaccines. General observations from the study: Patients with more pretreatment TILs had longer time to progression and survival. The cohort had few patients with full blood and tumor sets.

The method was immunoSEQ multiplex PCR; TCRdb's version includes in-frame clones alone and lacks a portion of them. The sample has fewer than 75,000 clones, under 90% seen once. Points on this clone: What it binds is unknown.

Isocitrate dehydrogenase mutation was absent in all glioblastoma patients. The germline gives CDR1 SGHVS, CDR2 FNYEAQ. This CDR3 is built from 15 residues. The V gene end was trimmed by 5 bases and the J gene end by 3 bases; junction bases not matched to a gene: 8. The sequence derives from a human donor with glioblastoma. The sequencing used blood, collected before dendritic cell vaccination. V usage is TRBV7-6 and J usage is TRBJ2-7, with 9 bases identical to TRBD2. CDR3 loop: CASSPGGGGLYEQYF. DNA of the CDR3: TGTGCCAGCAGCCCAGGCGGGGGGGGCCTCTACGAGCAGTACTTC.